This TCR beta chain was recovered during a study of control samples from healthy donors and cancer patients. CDR3 size: 15 residues. J was trimmed by 5 bases and V by 5 bases; bases with no gene match: 11. The germline V gene has CDR1 LNHDA and CDR2 SQIVND (reference sequence). Measured with immunoSEQ multiplex PCR; TCRdb has only the in-frame clones, and not every one. The table lists around 110,000 clones, around 87% of them singletons. V is TRBV19 and J is TRBJ2-5; 7 nucleotides agree with TRBD2. The receptor's source is a woman aged 50 to 60 with colorectal cancer. Sequencing was performed on PBMCs. As DNA, the CDR3 is TGTGCCAGTAGTGGTACGGGGGAGGGCTTGGAGACCCAGTACTTC. It encodes CASSGTGEGLETQYF.